This T cell receptor beta chain was sequenced during a study of patients with pleural tuberculosis. There are many counts of this clonotype. TCRdb ran MiXCR on the reads and lists one entry per CDR3 protein. The table includes some 48,000 distinct CDR3 sequences, approximately 7.9% detected once. This CDR3 spans 13 amino acids. The V gene lost 3 bases and the J gene lost 8 bases, with 13 bases spanning the gap. Per germline, CDR1 KGHSH and CDR2 LQKENI. The TCR was taken from a human donor with pleural tuberculosis. V gene TRBV18 combines with J gene TRBJ1-2; a possible D gene is TRBD1 (5 bases). The CDR3 DNA follows: TGTGCCAGCTCACCGGATGCTAGGGACGGCTACACCTTC. Residues: CASSPDARDGYTF.